Each of the 10 T cell receptor beta chains below was sequenced from the same sample in a study of blood T cell repertoires in COVID-19 (dated by TCRdb to 2018 to 2021). The method behind the library was the immunoSEQ multiplex PCR assay. As stored in TCRdb, this immuneACCESS dataset retains in-frame rearrangements with V and J assigned. A fraction of the clones does not appear; measured against another copy, unresolved V genes explain less than half of the discrepancy, and the remainder lacks a known reason. Recorded for this sample are 100,000 to 120,000 clones; almost 80% of them occurred a single time. 16% of the sample belongs to the ten largest clones. The sample was peripheral blood. The receptors come from a woman of 80 years or more with active or convalescent COVID-19.

This sequence joins TRBV4-1 and TRBJ2-5; 7 bases are shared with TRBD2. The CDR3 totals 16 residues. Germline trimming cut 0 bases from V and 3 bases from J; bases unmatched to any gene: 7. CDR1 is MGHRA and CDR2 is YSYEKL in the germline V gene. CDR3 residues: CASSQDLVGGEETQYF. The DNA of the CDR3 is TGCGCCAGCAGCCAAGATCTGGTGGGAGGGGAAGAGACCCAGTACTTC.

The chain carries TRBV28 and TRBJ2-5; the match to TRBD2 covers 9 bases. The CDR3 runs 16 residues. CDR1 and CDR2 (germline): MDHEN, SYDVKM. V lost 7 bases, J lost 2 bases, and 11 bases stayed unmatched. Here the CDR3 DNA reads TGTGCCAGCACCCTCCTGGGGGCGGGAGGGCAAGAGACCCAGTACTTC. This sequence encodes CASTLLGAGGQETQYF.

This chain uses TRBV29-1 with TRBJ1-1; D is unclear. In germline, CDR1 is SQVTM, CDR2 ANQGSEA. Trimming cost V 4 bases and J 0 bases, with 6 bases left between them. The length of the CDR3 is 12 residues. CDR3 sequence (DNA): TGCAGCGTTGGAGGATTGAACACTGAAGCTTTCTTT. Translating it yields CSVGGLNTEAFF.

CDR3 DNA: TGTGCCACCAGCAAGAATACAGGGGCAGGGCAGCCCCAGCATTTT. Amino acid sequence: CATSKNTGAGQPQHF. The gene calls are TRBV15 and TRBJ1-5, with TRBD1 matching over 7 bases. The V and J ends lost 4 bases and 7 bases, in that order; junction bases with no gene match: 10. The CDR3 runs 15 residues. Per germline, CDR1 LNHNV and CDR2 YYDKDF (reference sequence).

The chain is built from TRBV5-1 and TRBJ1-1; 8 positions match TRBD1. This CDR3 spans 13 amino acids. After removal of 4 bases from V and 6 bases from J, the junction contained 5 bases not matched to a gene. Germline V CDR1 and CDR2: SGHRS, YFSETQ. DNA of the CDR3: TGCGCCAGCAGCAGGACAGGGTTCGCTGAAGCTTTCTTT. This codes for CASSRTGFAEAFF.

This clone was observed a handful of times. V usage is TRBV20-1 and J usage is TRBJ1-2; TRBD1 is a possible D gene (6 bases). The CDR3 is 11 amino acids. V gave up 2 bases and J gave up 7 bases, with 8 bases separating them. The germline CDR1 and CDR2 sequences are DFQATT and SNEGSKA (reference sequence). This CDR3 is CSARSRGGYTF. CDR3 nucleotides: TGCAGTGCTAGAAGCAGGGGTGGCTACACCTTC.

This clone was observed a few times. V is TRBV5-4 and J is TRBJ1-1; TRBD1 agrees at 12 bases. Germline assignment: CDR1 SGHNT and CDR2 YYREEE (reference sequence). The CDR3 covers 16 residues. V lost 0 bases to trimming and J lost 5 bases; unmatched junction nucleotides: 5. CDR3 DNA: TGTGCCAGCAGCTTGGAGGGACAGGGGGCCCAAACTGAAGCTTTCTTT. Protein product: CASSLEGQGAQTEAFF.

This chain uses TRBV28 with TRBJ1-2, with D possibly matching TRBD1 (6 bases). The germline V gene encodes CDR1 MDHEN and CDR2 SYDVKM. Between the trimmed V and J ends, which lost 3 bases and 1 base, there was a span of 18 bases. The CDR3 runs 17 residues. This chain's CDR3 is CASSFLAGGGRNYGYTF. For the CDR3, the DNA is TGTGCCAGCAGTTTCCTTGCGGGGGGCGGCCGTAACTATGGCTACACCTTC.

CDR3 region: CASSTLGTGGDEQYF. The CDR3 DNA sequence: TGTGCCAGCTCTACCCTCGGGACAGGGGGCGACGAGCAGTACTTC. The genes are TRBV18 and TRBJ2-7; 12 bases are a match to TRBD1. The V segment lost 6 bases and the J segment 5 bases; nucleotides outside the gene matches: 8. This CDR3 contains 15 residues. Germline V gives CDR1 KGHSH, CDR2 LQKENI.

This chain connects TRBV3-1 (or the pseudogene TRBV3-2) to TRBJ1-5; no definite D call. V lost 4 bases to trimming and J lost 5 bases, with 12 bases between them. Germline values: CDR1 LGHDT, CDR2 YNNKEL (reference sequence). The CDR3 runs 14 residues. The chain's CDR3 is CASSPLGGHQPQHF. In nucleotides, the CDR3 is TGTGCCAGCAGCCCCTTGGGAGGTCATCAGCCCCAGCATTTT.